A selection of T cell receptor beta chains follows, all from one sample in a study of blood T cell repertoires in COVID-19. Clones were read by immunoSEQ multiplex PCR, and TCRdb kept only the in-frame ones, dropping some. The sample has fewer than 120,000 clones, about 79% seen once. The sample was peripheral blood. The receptor source for this set is a woman aged 80 or older with active or convalescent COVID-19. CDR3s include the opening cysteine and the closing phenylalanine or tryptophan. A D gene is named only where the DNA matches it firmly. Size values are once, few and many counts, or a class for expanded clones, and some rows have none.

clone_size	v_call	j_call	d_call	cdr3_nt	cdr3_aa
few	TRBV11-2	TRBJ2-1	NA	TGTGCCAGCAGCCCCCTAGGGGACTGGGGCAATGAGCAGTTCTTC	CASSPLGDWGNEQFF
NA	TRBV5-1	TRBJ1-1	TRBD1	TGCGCCAGCAGCTTGGGACCCCAGGGGGACACTGAAGCTTTCTTT	CASSLGPQGDTEAFF
NA	TRBV5-1	TRBJ2-7	TRBD1	TGCGCCAGCAGCCCGGGACAGGCCGGTATCTCCGAGCAGTACTTC	CASSPGQAGISEQYF
NA	TRBV24-1	TRBJ2-3	NA	TGTGCCACCAGTGACGGCTACAGGGATGCGCAGTATTTT	CATSDGYRDAQYF
NA	TRBV7-9	TRBJ1-1	TRBD1	TGTGCCAGCAGCCCAGGGGGTGGTTTGGACACTGAAGCTTTCTTT	CASSPGGGLDTEAFF
NA	TRBV7-6	TRBJ1-3	NA	TGTGCCAGCAGCTCAGGGGTATCTGGAAACACCATATATTTT	CASSSGVSGNTIYF
few	TRBV4-3	TRBJ1-2	TRBD1	TGCGCCAGCAGCCGCGGACAGGGGTTTGATGGCTACACCTTC	CASSRGQGFDGYTF
NA	TRBV5-1	TRBJ2-1	TRBD1	TGCGCCAGCAGCGTCTGGGACAGGGTAGGGAATGAGCAGTTCTTC	CASSVWDRVGNEQFF
NA	TRBV4-1	TRBJ1-4	NA	TGCGCCAGCAGCCAAGAACTCTCCCACGGGGGGGCCGCTAATGAAAAACTGTTTTTT	CASSQELSHGGAANEKLFF
once	TRBV27	TRBJ1-2	NA	TGTGCCAGCAGTTTTAACCGCGTTAGCGGCTACACCTTC	CASSFNRVSGYTF
few	TRBV27	TRBJ1-1	NA	TGTGCCAGCAGTCCCCGAGGCGGTTGGGAAGCTTTCTTT	CASSPRGGWEAFF
NA	TRBV18	TRBJ1-4	TRBD1	TGTGCCAGCTCACCATACAGGGGAAACGAAAAACTGTTTTTT	CASSPYRGNEKLFF
NA	TRBV10-2	TRBJ1-1	NA	TGCGCCAGCAGTGGACAGCTCCACACTGAAGCTTTCTTT	CASSGQLHTEAFF
NA	TRBV7-3	TRBJ2-1	NA	TGTGCCAGCTCCGGCGGTAACAATGAGCAGTTCTTC	CASSGGNNEQFF
NA	TRBV7-8	TRBJ1-2	TRBD1	TGTGCCAGCAGCTTTGCCGGGACAGGGGACTATGGCTACACCTTC	CASSFAGTGDYGYTF
NA	TRBV11-3	TRBJ2-5	TRBD2	TGTGCCAGCAGCTCGGGACTAGCGGGAGTCGGCCAAGAGACCCAGTACTTC	CASSSGLAGVGQETQYF
once	TRBV4-1	TRBJ2-6	NA	TGCGCCAGCAGCCAAGACCGCTCTGGGGCCAACGTCCTGACTTTC	CASSQDRSGANVLTF
NA	TRBV5-1	TRBJ2-5	NA	TGCGCCAGCAGCTTGGAGGACTTTCAAGAGACCCAGTACTTC	CASSLEDFQETQYF
NA	TRBV12-5	TRBJ2-7	NA	TGTGCTAGTGGTACCGCCCAGGGCTACGAGCAGTACTTC	CASGTAQGYEQYF
NA	TRBV6-1	TRBJ2-4	NA	TGTGCCAGCAGTGAAATTTCGTTCTTAGCCAAAAACATTCAGTACTTC	CASSEISFLAKNIQYF
NA	TRBV6-4	TRBJ2-7	NA	TGTGCCAGCTCGTTGGGCCCAGGATACGAGCAGTACTTC	CASSLGPGYEQYF
NA	TRBV12-3/TRBV12-4	TRBJ2-1	NA	TGTGCCAGCAGTTCACAGGGCGTTGAGCAGTTCTTC	CASSSQGVEQFF
NA	TRBV25-1	TRBJ1-4	NA	TGTGCCAGCAGTGAACCGACTCTCGGCGACGGGAAACTGTTTTTT	CASSEPTLGDGKLFF
NA	TRBV7-3	TRBJ2-7	TRBD2	TGTGCCAGCAGCTTGGTAGGGAGCGGGGGCTACGAGCAGTACTTC	CASSLVGSGGYEQYF
NA	TRBV29-1	TRBJ2-1	NA	TGCAGCGCCCGGAGGGACAGCTCCTACAATGAGCAGTTCTTC	CSARRDSSYNEQFF
NA	TRBV7-9	TRBJ2-3	TRBD1	TGTGCCAGCAGCTTAACAGGGGTAAGGGGAGCAGATACGCAGTATTTT	CASSLTGVRGADTQYF
NA	TRBV5-1	TRBJ2-2	NA	TGCGCCAGCAGCTTGGGACAGAGGAACACCGGGGAGCTGTTTTTT	CASSLGQRNTGELFF
NA	TRBV7-2	TRBJ1-5	TRBD1	TGTGCCAGCAGCCGGACAGGGGGCCGGGGTTGGAATCAGCCCCAGCATTTT	CASSRTGGRGWNQPQHF
NA	TRBV19	TRBJ1-6	NA	TGTGCCAGTAGGGAGGGGTTCTATAATTCACCCCTCCACTTT	CASREGFYNSPLHF
NA	TRBV7-2	TRBJ2-3	NA	TGTGCCAGCAGCCCCGGAGGACTCACAGATACGCAGTATTTT	CASSPGGLTDTQYF
NA	TRBV3-1/TRBV3-2	TRBJ1-4	NA	TGTGCCAGCAGCCAAAATCAGGGTTTTGGTGAAAAACTGTTTTTT	CASSQNQGFGEKLFF
NA	TRBV28	TRBJ2-1	NA	TGTGCCAGCAGTTTACCAGCGGGACACTACAATGAGCAGTTCTTC	CASSLPAGHYNEQFF
NA	TRBV3-1/TRBV3-2	TRBJ2-2	TRBD1	TGTGCCAGCAGCTCCCGGGACAGGAGCCGGGGGGAGCTGTTTTTT	CASSSRDRSRGELFF
NA	TRBV19	TRBJ2-1	TRBD2	TGTGCCAGTAGTATTGGGGGGGGGTCCTACAATGAGCAGTTCTTC	CASSIGGGSYNEQFF
NA	TRBV7-2	TRBJ2-4	TRBD1	TGTGCCAGCAGCCCACGGACAGGGGATAACATTCAGTACTTC	CASSPRTGDNIQYF
NA	TRBV21-1	TRBJ1-1	NA	TGTGCCAGCAGCAACGCGGGACAGCTGAACACTGAAGCTTTCTTT	CASSNAGQLNTEAFF
NA	TRBV11-2	TRBJ1-2	NA	TGTGCCAGCAGCAGACAAAACTATGGCTACACCTTC	CASSRQNYGYTF